Following are 10 T cell receptor beta chains from one sample sequenced in a study of tumor-infiltrating lymphocytes in primary liver carcinoma. Germline DNA was also extracted, with blood RNA taken from unsorted whole blood. The researchers produced TCR beta cDNA from approximately 540 ng total RNA with a constant-region primer. Three-round nested multiplex PCR performed with slightly modified ARM-PCR produced the TCR beta libraries. TRBV1-TRBV30 forward primers paired with a C-beta reverse primer were used in the first two PCR rounds, which ran roughly 10 cycles each. TCRdb re-analysed the multiplex PCR reads in MiXCR, keeping a single row per CDR3 protein. The table shows some 320,000 distinct CDR3 sequences, with 50% to 70% occurring only once. Sequencing used peripheral blood. Source of these receptors: a man aged 40-49 years with primary liver carcinoma and hepatitis B virus infection.

For this clonotype: A much larger clone is a single base away; this may be a read error. The chain uses TRBV5-4 and TRBJ2-1, with 9 bases that match TRBD2. The CDR3 covers 15 residues. Germline trimming cut 4 bases from V and 2 bases from J; bases unmatched to any gene: 4. Germline V gives CDR1 SGHNT, CDR2 YYREEE (reference sequence). CDR3 DNA sequence: TGTGCCAGCAGCCGGGCTAGCGGGACCTACAATGAGCAGTTCTTC. The encoded protein is CASSRASGTYNEQFF.

For this clonotype: The CDR3 end shows no conserved phenylalanine or tryptophan, and so a read error is likely. The genes are TRBV5-1 and TRBJ1-5, with TRBD1 as a possible D gene (6 bases). The V end was cut by 1 base, the J end by 6 bases, with 14 bases between. This CDR3 contains 15 residues. The germline CDR1 and CDR2 sequences are SGHRS and YFSETQ. The CDR3 coding sequence is TGCGCCAGCAGCTTGTTCGCAGGGGAGGGTCAGCCCCAGCATGTT. Translation gives CASSLFAGEGQPQHV.

A remark on this clonotype: At one of its ends the junction is not consistent with the germline gene, which may arise from a read error. The CDR3 nucleotides are TGTGCCAGCAGCCCAGCGGGATTCCACTACGAACAGTATTTC. Amino acid sequence: CASSPAGFHYEQYF. The chain links TRBV6-5 to TRBJ2-7; the match to TRBD2 covers 7 bases. Germline lookup yields CDR1 MNHEY and CDR2 SVGAGI. The CDR3 spans 14 residues.

As to this clonotype: A much larger clone lies one base from this, so it may be a read error. J is TRBJ2-4 and V is TRBV6-1; weak D call: TRBD2 (6 bases). Germline V lookup: CDR1 MNHNS, CDR2 SASEGT. There are 15 residues in the CDR3. The CDR3 nucleotides are TGTGCCAGCAGGCCAGTTGACGGAGGGGCGAACATTAAGTACTTC. It yields the protein CASRPVDGGANIKYF.

This clonotype was detected many times. V usage is TRBV5-4 and J usage is TRBJ1-2, with D perhaps matching TRBD1 (5 bases). CDR1 and CDR2 (germline): SGHNT, YYREEE (reference sequence). V lost 3 bases and J lost 7, with 16 bases in between. The length of the CDR3 is 14 residues. CDR3 amino acids: CASSSDISSSGYTF. In DNA, the CDR3 is TGTGCCAGCAGCTCGGACATTTCCTCTAGTGGCTACACCTTC.

Details on this clonotype: The junction shows a germline mismatch at one end, possibly a read error. CDR3 sequence (DNA): TGTGCCAGCAACTTAGTCGGGGCGGGAGACGTACATGAGCAGTTCTTC. Translated, it gives CASNLVGAGDVHEQFF. The genes are TRBV11-2 and TRBJ2-1; 7 nucleotides align to TRBD2. The CDR3 sequence is 16 residues long. In germline, CDR1 is SGHAT, CDR2 FQNNGV.

The V and J genes are TRBV10-3 and TRBJ2-1; 8 bases map to TRBD2. CDR3 size: 16 residues. CDR1 ENHRY and CDR2 SYGVKD come from the germline V gene. J gave up 1 base and V 7 bases, and 9 bases lay outside the gene matches. The CDR3 DNA reads as TGTGCCATCACTCCGTGGGCTAGCGGGTCCTACAATGAGCAGTTCTTC. As protein: CAITPWASGSYNEQFF.

The CDR3 reads CASSERLAGGNEQFF. As DNA, the CDR3 is TGCGCCAGCAGTGAGCGACTAGCGGGAGGGAATGAGCAGTTCTTC. The rearrangement links TRBV10-2 to TRBJ2-1; TRBD2 matches 14 bases. This CDR3 has 15 amino acids. J gave up 7 bases and V 2 bases, and 1 base lay outside the gene matches. CDR1 WSHSY and CDR2 SAAADI come from the germline V gene.

To note about this clonotype: A clone one base away is much larger, so this may be a read error. The CDR3 is CASTARGGRSKNIRYF. For the CDR3, the DNA is TGTGCCAGCACCGCCCGGGGGGGCCGGTCCAAAAACATTCGGTACTTC. The rearrangement uses TRBV6-2 or TRBV6-3 and TRBJ2-4; 8 bases map to TRBD2. Germline lookup yields CDR1 MNHEY and CDR2 SVGEGT. CDR3 size: 16 residues.

The genes are TRBV5-1 and TRBJ1-1; D is undetermined. Trimming took 0 bases from V and 4 from J, leaving 10 bases between them. The CDR3 length is 14 residues. CDR1 and CDR2 from the germline V gene are SGHRS and YFSETQ. In DNA form, the CDR3 reads TGCGCCAGCAGCTTGGGGCCAGGCAGCACTGAAGCTTTCTTT. Protein sequence: CASSLGPGSTEAFF.